A selection of T cell receptor beta chains follows, all from one sample in a study of CD8 T cells in Susac syndrome. MiXCR was run by TCRdb on the immunoSEQ multiplex PCR reads, yielding one entry per CDR3 protein. The sample consists of some 180,000 distinct CDR3 sequences, more than 85% of them appearing once. The sample comprised CD4+ T cells from PBMCs. Every receptor here comes from a human donor with Susac syndrome. CDR3s include the opening cysteine and the closing phenylalanine or tryptophan. The D gene is left open where the match is weak. Size values are once, few and many counts, or a class for expanded clones, and some rows have none.

D: -
size: -
J: TRBJ2-7
V: TRBV5-5
DNA: TGTGCCAGCAGCTTGGGAGGGGTGCTTAACTACGAGCAGTACTTC
CDR3: CASSLGGVLNYEQYF

D: TRBD1
size: -
J: TRBJ2-7
V: TRBV7-3
DNA: TGTGCCAGCAGGGACAGGGGATTATGCGAGCAGTACTTC
CDR3: CASRDRGLCEQYF

D: -
size: -
J: TRBJ1-6
V: TRBV2
DNA: TGTGCCAGCAGTGCTCAGGGCCATAATTCACCCCTCCACTTT
CDR3: CASSAQGHNSPLHF

D: -
size: -
J: TRBJ1-3
V: TRBV3-1
DNA: TGTGCCAGCAGCCAAGCCTACGCAGGGTCGGGAAACACCATATATTTT
CDR3: CASSQAYAGSGNTIYF

D: TRBD1
size: few
J: TRBJ2-7
V: TRBV5-1
DNA: TGCGCCAGCAGCTTGGAACAGGGGTCCTACGAGCAGTACTTC
CDR3: CASSLEQGSYEQYF

D: -
size: -
J: TRBJ2-7
V: TRBV5-1
DNA: TGCGCCAGCAGCCTTGGCTGGACCTCCTACGAGCAGTACTTC
CDR3: CASSLGWTSYEQYF

D: TRBD2
size: -
J: TRBJ2-7
V: TRBV29-1
DNA: TGCAGCGTTCGCCTAGCGGGGAGCTCCTACGAGCAGTACTTC
CDR3: CSVRLAGSSYEQYF

D: -
size: -
J: TRBJ2-4
V: TRBV20-1
DNA: TGCAGTGCTGTTCAGAGACGGTTCGCCAAAAACATTCAGTACTTC
CDR3: CSAVQRRFAKNIQYF

D: TRBD2
size: -
J: TRBJ2-1
V: TRBV7-2
DNA: TGTGCCAGCAGCTTACGCGGGGGGGATAACAATGAGCAGTTCTTC
CDR3: CASSLRGGDNNEQFF

D: -
size: -
J: TRBJ2-4
V: TRBV4-1
DNA: TGCGCCAGCAGCCAAGATCAGGGTAGGGGTACCAAAAACATTCAGTACTTC
CDR3: CASSQDQGRGTKNIQYF

D: -
size: -
J: TRBJ2-1
V: TRBV19
DNA: TGTGCCAGTAGTATAAGCGGAGCCTACAATGAGCAGTTCTTC
CDR3: CASSISGAYNEQFF

D: TRBD2
size: -
J: TRBJ2-7
V: TRBV29-1
DNA: TGCAGCGTTATACGAGGGCGGGAGCCCTACGAGCAGTACTTC
CDR3: CSVIRGREPYEQYF

D: TRBD1
size: once
J: TRBJ1-5
V: TRBV30
DNA: TGTGCCTGGGACAGGGGCAATCAGCCCCAGCATTTT
CDR3: CAWDRGNQPQHF

D: -
size: once
J: TRBJ2-3
V: TRBV7-9
DNA: TGTGCCAGCAGCTTACCGGGCGCCCCTTCGCAGTATTTT
CDR3: CASSLPGAPSQYF

D: -
size: -
J: TRBJ2-1
V: TRBV30
DNA: TGTGCCTGGACCTCCGGGGGGCATGAGCAGTTCTTC
CDR3: CAWTSGGHEQFF

D: -
size: -
J: TRBJ1-1
V: TRBV20-1
DNA: TGCAGTCCCCCCCCTCCAGGGGTGAACACTGAAGCTTTCTTT
CDR3: CSPPPPGVNTEAFF

D: -
size: -
J: TRBJ2-2
V: TRBV12-3/TRBV12-4
DNA: TGTGCCAGCACCCCCGTGCTAGCGAACACCGGGGAGCTGTTTTTT
CDR3: CASTPVLANTGELFF

D: -
size: -
J: TRBJ1-5
V: TRBV2
DNA: TGTGCCAGCAGCAGTTTAAATCAGCCCCAGCATTTT
CDR3: CASSSLNQPQHF

D: TRBD1
size: -
J: TRBJ2-5
V: TRBV2
DNA: TGTGCCAGCAGTGAGGAAACAGGGGATGAAGAGACCCAGTACTTC
CDR3: CASSEETGDEETQYF

D: TRBD1
size: -
J: TRBJ1-6
V: TRBV30
DNA: TGTGCCCGGGACAGCTATAATTCACCCCTCCACTTT
CDR3: CARDSYNSPLHF

D: -
size: -
J: TRBJ2-5
V: TRBV29-1
DNA: TGCAGCGTTGAAGAGGGAAGGGAGACCCAGTACTTC
CDR3: CSVEEGRETQYF

D: -
size: -
J: TRBJ2-5
V: TRBV18
DNA: TGTGCCAGCCTCATGGGGGTTGAAGAGACCCAGTACTTC
CDR3: CASLMGVEETQYF

D: TRBD2
size: -
J: TRBJ2-5
V: TRBV6-5
DNA: TGTGCCAGCAGTCCACTAGCGGGGGCCCGGACCCAGTACTTC
CDR3: CASSPLAGARTQYF

D: -
size: once
J: TRBJ1-5
V: TRBV10-2
DNA: TGCGCCAGCATGGGGGGGGTTTTTCAGCCCCAGCATTTT
CDR3: CASMGGVFQPQHF

D: TRBD1
size: -
J: TRBJ2-3
V: TRBV10-3
DNA: TGTGCCATCAATGACAGGGGGGATACGCAGTATTTT
CDR3: CAINDRGDTQYF

D: -
size: -
J: TRBJ1-5
V: TRBV27
DNA: TGTGCCAGCAGATCCGGGACCCTAAATCAGCCCCAGCATTTT
CDR3: CASRSGTLNQPQHF

D: TRBD1
size: -
J: TRBJ2-7
V: TRBV2
DNA: TGTGCCAGCAGTGAAGCGGGACAGGAATACGAGCAGTACTTC
CDR3: CASSEAGQEYEQYF

D: -
size: -
J: TRBJ2-7
V: TRBV20-1
DNA: TGCAGTGCTCTGCGGGGCAGCTCCTACGAGCAGTACTTC
CDR3: CSALRGSSYEQYF

D: -
size: -
J: TRBJ2-2
V: TRBV9
DNA: TGTGCCAGCAGCGTATACCCCGGGGAGCTGTTTTTT
CDR3: CASSVYPGELFF

D: -
size: -
J: TRBJ2-7
V: TRBV4-1
DNA: TGCGCCAGCAGCCAAGATGTGCGGGGCTACGAGCAGTACTTC
CDR3: CASSQDVRGYEQYF

D: -
size: -
J: TRBJ1-1
V: TRBV30
DNA: TGTGCCTGGAGCCTGACCGTGGGACTTGAAGCTTTCTTT
CDR3: CAWSLTVGLEAFF

D: -
size: few
J: TRBJ1-1
V: TRBV2
DNA: TGTGCCAGCTCTGGGGACATGAACACTGAAGCTTTCTTT
CDR3: CASSGDMNTEAFF

D: TRBD1
size: -
J: TRBJ2-2
V: TRBV2
DNA: TGTGCCAGCAGCTTGGGACAGGCGAACACCGGGGAGCTGTTTTTT
CDR3: CASSLGQANTGELFF

D: TRBD2
size: -
J: TRBJ2-7
V: TRBV4-1
DNA: TGCGCCAGCAGCTCGAGACCGAGGGAGGGTAGCCTTCCCTACGAGCAGTACTTC
CDR3: CASSSRPREGSLPYEQYF

D: -
size: -
J: TRBJ1-4
V: TRBV7-8
DNA: TGTGCCAGCAGCTTAGGCAGTCAAACTAATGAAAAACTGTTTTTT
CDR3: CASSLGSQTNEKLFF

D: TRBD1
size: -
J: TRBJ1-4
V: TRBV10-2
DNA: TGCGCCAGCAGCGACCTAGCCGGGACAGCTAAACTGTTTTTT
CDR3: CASSDLAGTAKLFF

D: -
size: few
J: TRBJ1-2
V: TRBV7-9
DNA: TGTGCCAGCAGCTCGCCGTTTGGCAATGGCTACACCTTC
CDR3: CASSSPFGNGYTF

D: TRBD1
size: once
J: TRBJ1-5
V: TRBV20-1
DNA: TGCAGTGCCCAAAGGACAGGGGTCAGCAATCAGCCCCAGCATTTT
CDR3: CSAQRTGVSNQPQHF

D: TRBD2
size: -
J: TRBJ2-1
V: TRBV6-5
DNA: TGTGCCAGCAGGCCAGCGGGAAGGAATGAGCAGTTCTTC
CDR3: CASRPAGRNEQFF

D: TRBD1
size: -
J: TRBJ2-1
V: TRBV3-1
DNA: TGTGCCAGCACCCTTGCCGGGACAGCCTACAATGAGCAGTTCTTC
CDR3: CASTLAGTAYNEQFF

D: TRBD2
size: -
J: TRBJ2-3
V: TRBV6-6
DNA: TGTGCCAGCAGGGTCAGCGGGAGGACAGATACGCAGTATTTT
CDR3: CASRVSGRTDTQYF

D: -
size: -
J: TRBJ1-1
V: TRBV6-4
DNA: TGTGCCAGCAGTGAATTCCCAGCAGGCGTAACTGAAGCTTTCTTT
CDR3: CASSEFPAGVTEAFF

D: -
size: -
J: TRBJ1-2
V: TRBV7-2
DNA: TGTGCCAGCAGCTTAGCTGGCTTTGGCGGTCTCTATGGCTACACCTTC
CDR3: CASSLAGFGGLYGYTF

D: -
size: -
J: TRBJ2-7
V: TRBV2
DNA: TGTGCCAGCAGTCCGGGACTCCTAATCTACGAGCAGTACTTC
CDR3: CASSPGLLIYEQYF

D: -
size: -
J: TRBJ2-7
V: TRBV28
DNA: TGTGCCAGCACCCCCCCCGGGAGTGCCTACGAGCAGTACTTC
CDR3: CASTPPGSAYEQYF

D: -
size: -
J: TRBJ2-5
V: TRBV12-3/TRBV12-4
DNA: TGTGCCAGCAGTTTAGCAAGACCAGTGGAGACCCAGTACTTC
CDR3: CASSLARPVETQYF